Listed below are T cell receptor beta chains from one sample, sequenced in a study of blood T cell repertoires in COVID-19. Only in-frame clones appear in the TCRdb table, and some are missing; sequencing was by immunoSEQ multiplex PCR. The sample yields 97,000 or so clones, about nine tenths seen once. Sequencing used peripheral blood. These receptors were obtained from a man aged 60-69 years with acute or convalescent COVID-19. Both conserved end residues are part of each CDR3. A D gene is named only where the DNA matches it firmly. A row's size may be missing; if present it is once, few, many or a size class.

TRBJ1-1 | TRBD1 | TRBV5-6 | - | CASSPLGQGDTEAFF | TGTGCCAGCAGCCCCCTAGGGCAGGGGGACACTGAAGCTTTCTTT
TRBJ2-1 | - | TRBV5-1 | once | CASSTQISSYNEQFF | TGCGCCAGCAGCACCCAGATAAGCTCCTACAATGAGCAGTTCTTC
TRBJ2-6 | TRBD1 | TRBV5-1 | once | CASSYNSGTGVSGANVLTF | TGCGCCAGCAGCTATAATTCCGGGACAGGGGTTTCTGGGGCCAACGTCCTGACTTTC
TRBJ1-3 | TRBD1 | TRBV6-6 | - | CASRTGVSGNTIYF | TGTGCCAGTAGAACAGGGGTTTCGGGAAACACCATATATTTT
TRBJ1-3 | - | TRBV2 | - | CASSEVRIGNTIYF | TGTGCCAGCAGTGAAGTCCGTATAGGAAACACCATATATTTT
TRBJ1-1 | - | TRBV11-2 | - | CASSRTGLDTEAFF | TGTGCCAGCAGTCGAACAGGGTTGGACACTGAAGCTTTCTTT
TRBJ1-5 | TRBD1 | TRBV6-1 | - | CASSEALQGARRQPQHF | TGTGCCAGCAGTGAAGCGCTACAGGGGGCGCGAAGACAGCCCCAGCATTTT
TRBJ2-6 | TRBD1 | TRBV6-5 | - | CASGTDRSGANVLTF | TGTGCCAGCGGGACAGACCGATCTGGGGCCAACGTCCTGACTTTC
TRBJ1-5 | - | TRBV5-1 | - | CASSSGTNSNQPQHF | TGCGCCAGCAGCTCTGGGACAAATAGCAATCAGCCCCAGCATTTT
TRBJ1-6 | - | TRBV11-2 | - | CASGQSNNSPLHF | TGTGCCAGCGGACAGTCCAATAATTCACCCCTCCACTTT
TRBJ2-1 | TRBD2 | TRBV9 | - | CASSPWASGSNEQFF | TGTGCCAGCAGTCCCTGGGCTAGCGGGAGCAATGAGCAGTTCTTC
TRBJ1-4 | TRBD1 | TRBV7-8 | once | CASSPQGAGEKLFF | TGTGCCAGCAGCCCGCAGGGGGCAGGTGAAAAACTGTTTTTT
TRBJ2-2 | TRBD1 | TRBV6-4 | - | CASSDWRQGADGELFF | TGTGCCAGCAGTGATTGGCGACAGGGGGCCGACGGGGAGCTGTTTTTT
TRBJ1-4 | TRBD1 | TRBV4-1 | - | CASKKWTGPNEKLFF | TGCGCCAGCAAGAAGTGGACAGGGCCTAATGAAAAACTGTTTTTT
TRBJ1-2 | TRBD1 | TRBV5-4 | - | CASSRGQGYYGYTF | TGTGCCAGCAGTAGGGGACAGGGATACTATGGCTACACCTTC
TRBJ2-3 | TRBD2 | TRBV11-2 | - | CASSSGLAGIADTQYF | TGTGCCAGCAGCTCCGGACTAGCGGGGATCGCAGATACGCAGTATTTT
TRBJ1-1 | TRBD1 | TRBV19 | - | CASRRDSMNTEAFF | TGTGCCAGTAGGAGGGACAGCATGAACACTGAAGCTTTCTTT
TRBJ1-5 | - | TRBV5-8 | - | CASSSRGGQNQPQHF | TGTGCCAGCAGTTCTCGGGGAGGCCAGAATCAGCCCCAGCATTTT
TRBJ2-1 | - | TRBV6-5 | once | CASSPRRLHEQFF | TGTGCCAGCAGCCCACGGAGGCTCCATGAGCAGTTCTTC
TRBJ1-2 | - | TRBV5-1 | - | CASSPDNYGYTF | TGCGCCAGCAGCCCAGATAACTATGGCTACACCTTC
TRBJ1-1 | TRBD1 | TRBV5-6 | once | CASSLGSGGVGTEAFF | TGTGCCAGCAGCTTGGGGTCAGGGGGAGTCGGGACTGAAGCTTTCTTT
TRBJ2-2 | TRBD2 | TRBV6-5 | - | CASSYMRGGNTGELFF | TGTGCCAGCAGTTACATGCGGGGGGGAAACACCGGGGAGCTGTTTTTT
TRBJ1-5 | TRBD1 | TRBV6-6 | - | CASSYSKGQSNQPQHF | TGTGCCAGCAGTTACTCGAAGGGACAGAGCAATCAGCCCCAGCATTTT
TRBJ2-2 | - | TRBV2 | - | CASSEARVTGELFF | TGTGCCAGCAGTGAAGCGAGGGTCACCGGGGAGCTGTTTTTT
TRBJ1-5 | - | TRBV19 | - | CASSIWGVGSNQPQHF | TGTGCCAGTAGTATTTGGGGAGTGGGGAGCAATCAGCCCCAGCATTTT
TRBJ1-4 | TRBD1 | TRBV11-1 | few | CASSLGRGPEKLFF | TGTGCCAGCAGCCTAGGCAGGGGGCCTGAAAAACTGTTTTTT
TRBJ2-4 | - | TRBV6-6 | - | CASSHPGAQGTKNIQYF | TGTGCCAGCAGTCACCCTGGGGCTCAGGGGACCAAAAACATTCAGTACTTC
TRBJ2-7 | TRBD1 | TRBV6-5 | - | CASSPQGAGEQYF | TGTGCCAGCAGTCCCCAGGGGGCGGGGGAGCAGTACTTC
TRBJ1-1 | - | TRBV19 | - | CASRNQNRALNTEAFF | TGTGCCAGTAGGAATCAGAACAGGGCCTTGAACACTGAAGCTTTCTTT
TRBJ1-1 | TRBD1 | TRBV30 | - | CAWRIRDRRDTEAFF | TGTGCCTGGAGGATCCGGGACAGGCGAGACACTGAAGCTTTCTTT
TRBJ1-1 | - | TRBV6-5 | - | CASRTFRVEAFF | TGTGCCAGCAGGACTTTCAGGGTTGAAGCTTTCTTT
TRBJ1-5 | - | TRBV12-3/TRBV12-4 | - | CASSLGEGPQHF | TGTGCCAGCAGTTTGGGGGAGGGGCCCCAGCATTTT
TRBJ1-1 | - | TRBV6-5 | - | CASTGNSEAFF | TGTGCCAGCACAGGGAATTCGGAAGCTTTCTTT
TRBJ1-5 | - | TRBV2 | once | CASMKSGQHQPQHF | TGTGCCAGCATGAAGTCAGGGCAACATCAGCCCCAGCATTTT
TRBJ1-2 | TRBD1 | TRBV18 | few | CASSQTGVDYGYTF | TGTGCCAGCTCGCAGACAGGGGTCGACTATGGCTACACCTTC
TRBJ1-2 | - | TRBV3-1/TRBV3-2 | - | CASSQGGGDYGYTF | TGTGCCAGCAGCCAAGGGGGGGGAGACTATGGCTACACCTTC
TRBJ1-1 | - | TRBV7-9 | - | CATLLREAMNTEAFF | TGTGCCACCCTCCTCCGAGAGGCAATGAACACTGAAGCTTTCTTT
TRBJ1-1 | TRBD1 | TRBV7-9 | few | CASRKGQARITEAFF | TGTGCCAGCAGAAAGGGACAGGCCCGAATCACTGAAGCTTTCTTT
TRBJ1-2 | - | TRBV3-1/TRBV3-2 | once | CASSLQEGGGYYGYTF | TGTGCCAGCAGCCTTCAAGAAGGGGGTGGTTACTATGGCTACACCTTC
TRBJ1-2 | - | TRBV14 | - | CASSQEITRAGYTF | TGTGCCAGCAGCCAAGAAATTACGAGGGCGGGCTACACCTTC
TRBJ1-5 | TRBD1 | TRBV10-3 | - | CAISPDRGQQPQHF | TGTGCCATCAGTCCGGACAGGGGGCAACAGCCCCAGCATTTT
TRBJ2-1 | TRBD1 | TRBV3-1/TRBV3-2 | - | CASSYDRAPNNEQFF | TGTGCCAGCAGCTACGACAGGGCCCCTAACAATGAGCAGTTCTTC
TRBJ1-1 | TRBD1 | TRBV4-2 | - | CASSQGPGQGLNTEAFF | TGTGCCAGCAGCCAAGGCCCGGGACAGGGGTTGAACACTGAAGCTTTCTTT
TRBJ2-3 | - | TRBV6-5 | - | CASSPPGGTNTQYF | TGTGCCAGCAGCCCCCCCGGGGGTACGAATACGCAGTATTTT
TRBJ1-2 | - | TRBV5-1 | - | CASSLGQNYGYTF | TGCGCCAGCAGCTTGGGACAGAACTATGGCTACACCTTC
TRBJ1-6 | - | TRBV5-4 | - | CASSPRTDISSPLHF | TGTGCCAGCAGCCCCCGGACGGACATATCTTCACCCCTCCACTTT
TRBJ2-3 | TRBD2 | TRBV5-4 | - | CASSYRGVDADTQYF | TGTGCCAGCAGCTATCGGGGGGTGGATGCAGATACGCAGTATTTT